The sequence of this T cell receptor beta chain was determined in a study of blood T cell repertoires in COVID-19. Authors' data handling: The authors estimated nucleated cell counts from reference gene primer amplification. The table came from immunoSEQ multiplex PCR; TCRdb's copy has only in-frame clones and leaves some out. V, J and clone size reflect that table, while D and trimming were determined from the DNA. The sample has 150,000 to 200,000 clones; approximately 80% are singletons. The CDR3 totals 14 residues. V was pared by 4 bases and J by 1 base, with 11 bases between. Looked up from germline, CDR1 is SGHRS and CDR2 is YFSETQ.

This clonotype was obtained from an elderly woman with COVID-19, enrolled during active disease. This rearrangement joins TRBV5-1 to TRBJ1-2; possibly TRBD1 for D (5 bases). Material for sequencing was peripheral blood. DNA of the CDR3: TGCGCCAGCAGCCTACCGACAGATAACTATGGCTACACCTTC. Translated, it gives CASSLPTDNYGYTF.